The clone carrying this T cell receptor beta chain turned up a few times. The antigen is unknown. The germline V gene encodes CDR1 MNHNS and CDR2 SASEGT. V lost 6 bases and J lost 0, with 15 bases in between. The CDR3 loop spans 15 amino acids. The record originates from a study of PD-1 blockade in classical Hodgkin lymphoma. Clones were read by immunoSEQ multiplex PCR, and TCRdb kept only the in-frame ones, dropping some. The sample has around 66,000 clones, over 70% seen once. Study-wide results and caveats: In CD4+ cells, TCR diversity went up significantly by C4D1, but in CD8+ cells it did not. Complete responders possessed baseline diversity comparable to newly diagnosed patients.

Exposure to brentuximab vedotin varied, and each patient had relapsed following autologous stem cell transplantation. Patients had relapsed/refractory classical Hodgkin lymphoma with complete response, partial response or progressive disease as best response. Sequenced here: peripheral blood mononuclear cells (PBMCs), sampled before the second cycle of nivolumab. The receptor was isolated from a human donor with classical Hodgkin lymphoma. The chain recombines TRBV6-1 with TRBJ2-7, with a tentative D call TRBD1 (7 bases). CDR3 protein: CASSLRQGGSYEQYF. In nucleotides, the CDR3 is TGTGCCAGCAGCCTCCGACAGGGAGGCTCCTACGAGCAGTACTTC.